This TCR beta chain was retrieved from a study of shared clonotypes between healthy human individuals. About this clone: Its matching antigen is unknown.

Assay used: immunoSEQ multiplex PCR; TCRdb lists only in-frame clones, some missing. The table has some 650,000 clones, around 97% seen once. Regarding the study as a whole: Donor scarcity curtailed the genetic and exposure-history diversity represented herein.

Sequencing was carried out using naive CD4+ T cells sorted from blood. The subset is: CD45RA+ positively selected. The receptor was derived from a woman aged 25-40 years in good health.

The DNA for the CDR3 is TGTGCCAGTAGTACCGACCGACAGGCCCACACCGGGGAGCTGTTTTTT. Translating gives CASSTDRQAHTGELFF. The chain joins TRBV19 to TRBJ2-2; weak D call: TRBD1 (6 bases). In germline, CDR1 is LNHDA, CDR2 SQIVND (reference sequence). The V gene lost 4 bases and the J gene lost 3 bases, with 15 bases spanning the gap. CDR3 size: 16 residues.